The entry that follows covers one T cell receptor beta chain sequence. Its antigen is undetermined. J was trimmed by 4 bases and V by 9 bases; bases with no gene match: 6. The CDR3 has 13 residues. The germline CDR1 and CDR2 sequences are KGHDR and SFDVKD. The data belong to a study of T cell repertoires in cytomegalovirus infection. Each CDR3 protein is one row after TCRdb ran MiXCR on the reads. The sample gives 70,000 to 95,000 distinct CDR3 sequences, approximately 32% of which show up once; 71% is in the top ten. J is TRBJ2-3 and V is TRBV24-1; 7 bases map to TRBD1. The sequenced sample was CD8+ T cells from cultured PBMCs, obtained from culture after CMV antigen stimulation. The receptor was derived from a human donor in good health (CMV status not recorded). Some clones in this sample may be carry-over from other donors' samples. The CDR3 loop reads CATGQESSDTQYF. CDR3 in DNA: TGTGCCACCGGACAGGAAAGCTCAGATACGCAGTATTTT.